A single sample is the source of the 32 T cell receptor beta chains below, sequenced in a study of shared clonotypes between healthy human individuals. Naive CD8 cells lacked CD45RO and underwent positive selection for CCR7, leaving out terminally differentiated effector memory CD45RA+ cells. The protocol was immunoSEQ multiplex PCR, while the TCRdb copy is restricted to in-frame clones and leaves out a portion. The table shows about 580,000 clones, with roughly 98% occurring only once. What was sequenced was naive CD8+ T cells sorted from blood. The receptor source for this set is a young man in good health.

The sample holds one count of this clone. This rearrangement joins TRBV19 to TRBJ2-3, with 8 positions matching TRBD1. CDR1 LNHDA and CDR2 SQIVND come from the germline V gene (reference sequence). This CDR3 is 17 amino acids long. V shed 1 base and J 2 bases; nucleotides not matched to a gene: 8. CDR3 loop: CASSIVDRELNTDTQYF. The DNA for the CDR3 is TGTGCCAGTAGTATAGTGGACAGGGAGCTCAACACAGATACGCAGTATTTT.

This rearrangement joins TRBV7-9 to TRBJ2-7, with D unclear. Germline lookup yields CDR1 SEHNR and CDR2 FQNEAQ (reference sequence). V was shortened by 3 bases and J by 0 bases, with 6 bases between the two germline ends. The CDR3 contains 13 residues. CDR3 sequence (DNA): TGTGCCAGCAGCTTCGAGTTCTCCTACGAGCAGTACTTC. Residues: CASSFEFSYEQYF.

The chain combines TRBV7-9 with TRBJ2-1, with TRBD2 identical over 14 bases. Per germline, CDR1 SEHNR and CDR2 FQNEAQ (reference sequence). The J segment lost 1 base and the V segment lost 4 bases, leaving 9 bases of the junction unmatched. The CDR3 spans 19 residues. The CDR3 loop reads CASSSTSGRAIGSYNEQFF. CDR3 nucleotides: TGTGCCAGCAGCTCGACTAGCGGGAGGGCGATAGGGTCCTACAATGAGCAGTTCTTC. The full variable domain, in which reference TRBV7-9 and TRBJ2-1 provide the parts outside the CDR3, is DTGVSQNPRHKITKRGQNVTFRCDPISEHNRLYWYRQTLGQGPEFLTYFQNEAQLEKSRLLSDRFSAERPKGSFSTLEIQRTEQGDSAMYLCASSSTSGRAIGSYNEQFFGPGTRLTVL.

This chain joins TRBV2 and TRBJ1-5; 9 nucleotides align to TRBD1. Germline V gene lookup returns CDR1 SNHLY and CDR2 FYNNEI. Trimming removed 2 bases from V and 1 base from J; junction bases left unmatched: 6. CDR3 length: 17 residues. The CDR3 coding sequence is TGTGCCAGCAGTGAACGGGACAGGGCGTTAAGCAATCAGCCCCAGCATTTT. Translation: CASSERDRALSNQPQHF.

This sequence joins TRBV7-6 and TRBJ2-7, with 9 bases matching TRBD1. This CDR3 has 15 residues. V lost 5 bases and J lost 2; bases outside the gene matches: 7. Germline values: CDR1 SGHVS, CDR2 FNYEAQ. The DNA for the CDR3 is TGTGCCAGCAGCCCGGGACAGGGAATACCCTACGAGCAGTACTTC. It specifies CASSPGQGIPYEQYF.

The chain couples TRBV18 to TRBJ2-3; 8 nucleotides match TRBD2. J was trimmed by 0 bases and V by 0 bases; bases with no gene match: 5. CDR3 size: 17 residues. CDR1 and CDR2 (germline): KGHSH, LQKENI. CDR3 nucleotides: TGTGCCAGCTCACCACCTACGACTAGCGTAAGCACAGATACGCAGTATTTT. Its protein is CASSPPTTSVSTDTQYF.

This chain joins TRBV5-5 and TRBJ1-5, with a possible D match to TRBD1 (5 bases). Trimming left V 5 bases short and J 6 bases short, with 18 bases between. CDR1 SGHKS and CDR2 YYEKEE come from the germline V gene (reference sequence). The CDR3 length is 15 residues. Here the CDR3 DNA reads TGTGCCAGCAGACCTACCTCAGGGAGGGCTCAGCCCCAGCATTTT. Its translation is CASRPTSGRAQPQHF.

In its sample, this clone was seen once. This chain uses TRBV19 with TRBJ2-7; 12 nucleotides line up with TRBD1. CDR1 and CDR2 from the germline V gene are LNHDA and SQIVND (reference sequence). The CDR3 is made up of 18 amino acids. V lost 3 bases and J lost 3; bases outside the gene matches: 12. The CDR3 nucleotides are TGTGCCAGTAGTATCGGGACAGGGGGCCCCCCGGGAAGCTACGAGCAGTACTTC. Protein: CASSIGTGGPPGSYEQYF. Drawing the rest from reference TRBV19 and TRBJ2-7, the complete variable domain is DGGITQSPKYLFRKEGQNVTLSCEQNLNHDAMYWYRQDPGQGLRLIYYSQIVNDFQKGDIAEGYSVSREKKESFPLTVTSAQKNPTAFYLCASSIGTGGPPGSYEQYFGPGTRLTVT.

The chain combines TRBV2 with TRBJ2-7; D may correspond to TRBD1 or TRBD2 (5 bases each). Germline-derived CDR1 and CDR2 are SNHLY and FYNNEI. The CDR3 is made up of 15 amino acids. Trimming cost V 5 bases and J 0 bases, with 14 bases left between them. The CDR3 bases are TGTGCCAGCAGTCTAGGGACGGTGAGCTCCTACGAGCAGTACTTC. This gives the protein CASSLGTVSSYEQYF. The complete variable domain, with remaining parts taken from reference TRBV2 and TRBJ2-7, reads EPEVTQTPSHQVTQMGQEVILRCVPISNHLYFYWYRQILGQKVEFLVSFYNNEISEKSEIFDDQFSVERPDGSNFTLKIRSTKLEDSAMYFCASSLGTVSSYEQYFGPGTRLTVT.

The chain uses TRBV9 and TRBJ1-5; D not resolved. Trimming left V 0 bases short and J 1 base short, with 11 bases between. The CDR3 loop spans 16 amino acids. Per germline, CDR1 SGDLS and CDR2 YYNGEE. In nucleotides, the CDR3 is TGTGCCAGCAGCGTAGGGAATGGAGCAAGCAATCAGCCCCAGCATTTT. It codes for CASSVGNGASNQPQHF.

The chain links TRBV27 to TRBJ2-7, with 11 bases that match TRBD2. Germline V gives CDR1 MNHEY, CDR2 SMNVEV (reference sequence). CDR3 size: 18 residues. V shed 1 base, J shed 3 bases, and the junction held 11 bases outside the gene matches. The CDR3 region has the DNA TGTGCCAGCAGTTTATTTTCACCGCGGACTAGCGGGCACTACGAGCAGTACTTC. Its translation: CASSLFSPRTSGHYEQYF.

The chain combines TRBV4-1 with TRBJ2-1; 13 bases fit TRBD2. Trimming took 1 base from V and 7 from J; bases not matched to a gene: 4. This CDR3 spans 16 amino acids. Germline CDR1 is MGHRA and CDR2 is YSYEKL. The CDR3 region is CASSQVTSGRANEQFF. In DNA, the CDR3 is TGCGCCAGCAGCCAAGTAACTAGCGGGAGGGCTAATGAGCAGTTCTTC.

The CDR3 nucleotides read TGTGCCAGCAGCTTAGAGAGGGGAGCTTTCTTT. Amino acids: CASSLERGAFF. V usage is TRBV7-9 and J usage is TRBJ1-1; TRBD1 is a possible D gene (5 bases). The CDR3 consists of 11 residues. CDR1 and CDR2 from the germline V gene are SEHNR and FQNEAQ (reference sequence). V was cut by 1 base and J by 10 bases, with 7 bases left in between. The full variable domain, with the rest looked up from reference TRBV7-9 and TRBJ1-1, is DTGVSQNPRHKITKRGQNVTFRCDPISEHNRLYWYRQTLGQGPEFLTYFQNEAQLEKSRLLSDRFSAERPKGSFSTLEIQRTEQGDSAMYLCASSLERGAFFGQGTRLTVV.

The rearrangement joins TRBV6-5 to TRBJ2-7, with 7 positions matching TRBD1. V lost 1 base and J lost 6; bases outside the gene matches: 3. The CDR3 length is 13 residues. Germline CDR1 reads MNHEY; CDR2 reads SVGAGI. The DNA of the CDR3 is TGTGCCAGCAGTTACTTTCCAGGGGGCGAGCAGTACTTC. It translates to CASSYFPGGEQYF.

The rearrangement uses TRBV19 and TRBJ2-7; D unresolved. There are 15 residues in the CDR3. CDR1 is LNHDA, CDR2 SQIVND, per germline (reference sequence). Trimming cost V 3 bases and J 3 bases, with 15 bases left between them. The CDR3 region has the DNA TGTGCCAGTAGTATGTTTCCTTCTACAGACTACGAGCAGTACTTC. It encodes CASSMFPSTDYEQYF. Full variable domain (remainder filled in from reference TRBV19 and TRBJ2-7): DGGITQSPKYLFRKEGQNVTLSCEQNLNHDAMYWYRQDPGQGLRLIYYSQIVNDFQKGDIAEGYSVSREKKESFPLTVTSAQKNPTAFYLCASSMFPSTDYEQYFGPGTRLTVT.

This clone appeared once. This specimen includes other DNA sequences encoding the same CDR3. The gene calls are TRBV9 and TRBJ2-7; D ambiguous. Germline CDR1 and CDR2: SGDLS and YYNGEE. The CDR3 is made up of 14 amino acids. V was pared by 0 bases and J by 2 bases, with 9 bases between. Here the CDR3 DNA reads TGTGCCAGCAGCGTAGGTGGCGGCACCTACGAGCAGTACTTC. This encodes CASSVGGGTYEQYF.

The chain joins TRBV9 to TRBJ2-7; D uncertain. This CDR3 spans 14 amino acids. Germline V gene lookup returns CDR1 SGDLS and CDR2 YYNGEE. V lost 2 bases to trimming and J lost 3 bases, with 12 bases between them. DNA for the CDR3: TGTGCCAGCAGCGTCGAGCCGGGTAGCTACGAGCAGTACTTC. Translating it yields CASSVEPGSYEQYF.

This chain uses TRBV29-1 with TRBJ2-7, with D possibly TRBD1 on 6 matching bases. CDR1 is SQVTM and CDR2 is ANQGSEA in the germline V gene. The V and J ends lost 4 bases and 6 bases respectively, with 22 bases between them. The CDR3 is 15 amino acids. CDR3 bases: TGCAGCGTTGGGATCCCAGACAGAAGGGGGTCCGAGCAGTACTTC. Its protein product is CSVGIPDRRGSEQYF.

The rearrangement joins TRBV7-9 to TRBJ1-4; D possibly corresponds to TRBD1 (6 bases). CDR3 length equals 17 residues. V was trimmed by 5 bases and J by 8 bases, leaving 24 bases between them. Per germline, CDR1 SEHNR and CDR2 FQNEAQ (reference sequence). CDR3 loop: CASSQTGGRMASEKLFF. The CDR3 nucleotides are TGTGCCAGCAGCCAGACGGGGGGGCGGATGGCGTCGGAAAAACTGTTTTTT.

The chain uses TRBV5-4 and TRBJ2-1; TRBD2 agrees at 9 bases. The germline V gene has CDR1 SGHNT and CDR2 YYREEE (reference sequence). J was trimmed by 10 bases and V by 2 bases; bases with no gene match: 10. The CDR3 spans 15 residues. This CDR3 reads CASSFRLAELGEQFF. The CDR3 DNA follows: TGTGCCAGCAGCTTTAGACTAGCGGAACTCGGGGAGCAGTTCTTC.

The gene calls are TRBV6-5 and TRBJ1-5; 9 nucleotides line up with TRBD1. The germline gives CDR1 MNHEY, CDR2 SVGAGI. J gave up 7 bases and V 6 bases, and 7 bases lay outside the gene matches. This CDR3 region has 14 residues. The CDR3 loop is CASSGTGSGQPQHF. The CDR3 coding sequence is TGTGCCAGCAGCGGGACAGGGTCTGGCCAGCCCCAGCATTTT.

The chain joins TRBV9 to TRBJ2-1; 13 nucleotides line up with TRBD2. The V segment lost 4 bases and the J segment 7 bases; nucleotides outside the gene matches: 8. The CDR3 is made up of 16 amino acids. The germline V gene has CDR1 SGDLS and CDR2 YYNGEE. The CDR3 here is CASSSRTSGSGNEQFF. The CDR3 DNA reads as TGTGCCAGCAGCTCCCGGACTAGCGGGAGTGGAAATGAGCAGTTCTTC.

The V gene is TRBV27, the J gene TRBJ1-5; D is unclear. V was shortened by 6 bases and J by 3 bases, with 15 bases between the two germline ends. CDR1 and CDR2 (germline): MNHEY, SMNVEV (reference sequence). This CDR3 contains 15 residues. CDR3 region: CASSRVGGYNQPQHF. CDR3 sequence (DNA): TGTGCCAGCAGCCGGGTAGGAGGCTACAATCAGCCCCAGCATTTT.

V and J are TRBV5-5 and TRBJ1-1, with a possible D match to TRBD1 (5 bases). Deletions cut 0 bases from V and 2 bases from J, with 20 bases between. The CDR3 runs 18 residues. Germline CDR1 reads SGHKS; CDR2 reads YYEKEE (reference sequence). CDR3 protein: CASSLEGREAPKNTEAFF. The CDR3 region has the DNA TGTGCCAGCAGCTTGGAGGGCAGGGAGGCCCCCAAAAACACTGAAGCTTTCTTT.

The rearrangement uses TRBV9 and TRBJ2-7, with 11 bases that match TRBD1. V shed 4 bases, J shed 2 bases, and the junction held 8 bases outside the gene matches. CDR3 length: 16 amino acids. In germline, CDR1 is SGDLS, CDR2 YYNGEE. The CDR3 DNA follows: TGTGCCAGCAGCCCCACACCGGGACAGGGGGCCTACGAGCAGTACTTC. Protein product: CASSPTPGQGAYEQYF.

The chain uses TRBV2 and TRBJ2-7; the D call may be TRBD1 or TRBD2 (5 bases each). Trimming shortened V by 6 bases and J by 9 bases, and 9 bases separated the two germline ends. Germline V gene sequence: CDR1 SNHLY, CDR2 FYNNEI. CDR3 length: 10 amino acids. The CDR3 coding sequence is TGTGCCAGCAGCGGGACCGCGCAGTACTTC. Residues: CASSGTAQYF.

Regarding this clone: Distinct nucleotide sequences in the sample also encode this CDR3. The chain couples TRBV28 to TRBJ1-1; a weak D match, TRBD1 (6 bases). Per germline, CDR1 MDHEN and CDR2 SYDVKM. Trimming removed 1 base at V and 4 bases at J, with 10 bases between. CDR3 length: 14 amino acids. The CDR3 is CASSLSGVGTEAFF. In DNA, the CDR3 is TGTGCCAGCAGTTTATCAGGGGTTGGCACTGAAGCTTTCTTT.

DNA for the CDR3: TGTGCCACCAGGGGCACTCTTGGGGGCCAAGAGACCCAGTACTTC. Translation gives CATRGTLGGQETQYF. This sequence joins TRBV2 and TRBJ2-5; maybe TRBD1 (6 bases). This CDR3 contains 15 residues. Germline lookup yields CDR1 SNHLY and CDR2 FYNNEI. Trimming left V 10 bases short and J 1 base short, with 19 bases between.

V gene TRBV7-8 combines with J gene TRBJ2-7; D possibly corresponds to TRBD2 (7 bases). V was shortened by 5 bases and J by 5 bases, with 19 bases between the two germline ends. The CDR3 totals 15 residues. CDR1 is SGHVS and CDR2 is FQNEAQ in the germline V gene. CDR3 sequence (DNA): TGTGCCAGCAGCCCCAAGGGAGGGGGTTACGACGAGCAGTACTTC. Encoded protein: CASSPKGGGYDEQYF.

CDR3 bases: TGTGCCAGCAGCTTGCCTAGACTAGCGGGCACATACAATGAGCAGTTCTTC. Translated, it gives CASSLPRLAGTYNEQFF. The rearrangement joins TRBV5-6 to TRBJ2-1; 10 bases align to TRBD2. The CDR3 spans 17 residues. CDR1 SGHDT and CDR2 YYEEEE come from the germline V gene. Trimming removed 1 base from V and 4 bases from J; junction bases left unmatched: 8.

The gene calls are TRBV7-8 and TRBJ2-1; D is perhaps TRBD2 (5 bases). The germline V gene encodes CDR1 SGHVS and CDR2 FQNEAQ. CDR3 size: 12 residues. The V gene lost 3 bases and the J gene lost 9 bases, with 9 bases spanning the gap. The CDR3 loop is CASSLRASEQFF. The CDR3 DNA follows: TGTGCCAGCAGCTTGAGGGCCAGTGAGCAGTTCTTC.

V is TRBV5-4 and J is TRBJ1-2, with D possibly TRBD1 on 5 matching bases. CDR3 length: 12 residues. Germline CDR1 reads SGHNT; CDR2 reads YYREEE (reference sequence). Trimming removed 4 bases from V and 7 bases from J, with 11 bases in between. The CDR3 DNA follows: TGTGCCAGCAGCGGGGACGGCCCTGGCTACACCTTC. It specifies CASSGDGPGYTF.